This is a list of T cell receptor beta chains from one sample in a study of T cell changes during pregnancy in multiple sclerosis. Here immunoSEQ multiplex PCR was the method, and the copy in TCRdb shows in-frame clones only, minus some. This table has some 100,000 clones, 90% to 95% appearing once. Sequenced material: peripheral blood, taken in the second trimester of pregnancy. Source of these receptors: a female donor with multiple sclerosis, enrolled in a pregnancy study. Both conserved end residues are part of each CDR3. A D gene is named only where the DNA matches it firmly. A clone size is listed for some rows: how often the clone was seen (once, few, many), or a class if it is expanded.

v_call	d_call	j_call	clone_size	cdr3_aa	cdr3_nt
TRBV6-5	-	TRBJ2-6	-	CASSRTQTGANVLTF	TGTGCCAGCAGTCGAACACAGACTGGGGCCAACGTCCTGACTTTC
TRBV18	-	TRBJ1-1	few	CANSQGQNTEAFF	TGTGCCAACTCTCAGGGGCAGAACACTGAAGCTTTCTTT
TRBV4-2	TRBD2	TRBJ2-3	-	CASSTSGRTDTQYF	TGTGCCAGCAGTACTAGCGGGAGAACAGATACGCAGTATTTT
TRBV5-4	-	TRBJ1-1	-	CASSLAGGRGTEAFF	TGTGCCAGCAGCTTGGCCGGGGGGAGGGGCACTGAAGCTTTCTTT
TRBV5-3	TRBD1	TRBJ2-3	-	CARSPDRRRTDTQYF	TGTGCCAGAAGCCCGGACAGGCGACGCACAGATACGCAGTATTTT
TRBV21-1	-	TRBJ1-6	-	CASTGVWNSPLHF	TGTGCCAGTACAGGGGTGTGGAATTCACCCCTCCACTTT
TRBV19	TRBD1	TRBJ2-1	-	CASSIDYGQGAYNEQFF	TGTGCCAGTAGTATAGATTACGGACAGGGGGCTTACAATGAGCAGTTCTTC
TRBV5-8	-	TRBJ2-6	-	CASSIRANVLTF	TGTGCCAGCAGCATAAGGGCCAACGTCCTGACTTTC
TRBV5-5	-	TRBJ1-3	-	CASSSYWTASSGGTIYF	TGTGCCAGCAGCTCCTACTGGACAGCCTCTTCTGGGGGCACCATATATTTT
TRBV19	-	TRBJ1-5	-	CASSISQGTQPQHF	TGTGCCAGTAGTATCTCCCAGGGGACTCAGCCCCAGCATTTT
TRBV7-2	TRBD2	TRBJ2-7	-	CASSLSGGRVGYEQYF	TGTGCCAGCAGCTTATCGGGCGGGAGAGTTGGGTACGAGCAGTACTTC
TRBV28	-	TRBJ1-4	-	CASSTGQGHEKLFF	TGTGCCAGCAGTACCGGGCAGGGGCATGAAAAACTGTTTTTT
TRBV5-1	-	TRBJ2-7	-	CASSSLSNF	TGCGCCAGCAGCTCTCTCAGTAACTTC
TRBV5-1	-	TRBJ1-1	-	CASSLGQGGTEAFF	TGCGCCAGCAGCTTGGGGCAGGGCGGCACTGAAGCTTTCTTT
TRBV7-6	-	TRBJ2-1	once	CASSLGRAVNEQFF	TGTGCCAGCAGCTTAGGGAGGGCGGTCAATGAGCAGTTCTTC
TRBV5-6	TRBD2	TRBJ2-2	-	CASSFSLAEGIGELFF	TGTGCCAGCAGCTTTAGTCTAGCGGAAGGAATCGGGGAGCTGTTTTTT
TRBV11-2	-	TRBJ1-1	few	CASSLAPGDTEAFF	TGTGCCAGCAGCTTAGCACCGGGGGACACTGAAGCTTTCTTT
TRBV13	-	TRBJ2-2	-	CASSEHPWGLNTGELFF	TGTGCCAGCAGCGAACACCCCTGGGGCCTAAACACCGGGGAGCTGTTTTTT
TRBV30	TRBD1	TRBJ2-5	once	CAWTPPGQTKETQYF	TGTGCCTGGACACCACCGGGACAGACGAAGGAGACCCAGTACTTC
TRBV5-5	-	TRBJ2-2	-	CASSLEFDKTGELFF	TGTGCCAGCAGCCTGGAATTCGACAAAACCGGGGAGCTGTTTTTT
TRBV7-8	-	TRBJ2-1	-	CASSFDWSSYNEQFF	TGTGCCAGCAGCTTTGACTGGAGCTCCTACAATGAGCAGTTCTTC
TRBV6-1	-	TRBJ2-2	-	CASSGLFSNTGELFF	TGTGCCAGCAGTGGTTTATTCTCGAACACCGGGGAGCTGTTTTTT
TRBV27	-	TRBJ1-4	-	CASSLGGALANEKLFF	TGTGCCAGCAGTTTAGGGGGGGCGTTGGCTAATGAAAAACTGTTTTTT
TRBV27	-	TRBJ2-3	-	CASRSSTDTQYF	TGTGCCAGCAGGTCAAGCACAGATACGCAGTATTTT
TRBV18	TRBD2	TRBJ2-4	-	CASSPGLAGVLGSKNIQYF	TGTGCCAGCTCACCGGGACTAGCGGGAGTTCTGGGGTCCAAAAACATTCAGTACTTC
TRBV19	TRBD1	TRBJ2-2	-	CASSGTGATGELFF	TGTGCCAGTAGTGGGACAGGGGCTACCGGGGAGCTGTTTTTT
TRBV6-1	-	TRBJ2-1	-	CASTSESYNEQFF	TGTGCCAGTACAAGCGAGTCCTACAATGAGCAGTTCTTC
TRBV6-5	-	TRBJ1-2	-	CASSYSATGFYGYTF	TGTGCCAGCAGTTACTCGGCAACAGGATTCTATGGCTACACCTTC
TRBV6-5	-	TRBJ1-1	-	CASSLDRFDTEAFF	TGTGCCAGCAGCCTCGACAGGTTCGACACTGAAGCTTTCTTT
TRBV11-2	TRBD2	TRBJ2-1	-	CASSRTSGPGGNEQFF	TGTGCCAGCAGCCGGACATCAGGGCCGGGGGGCAATGAGCAGTTCTTC
TRBV2	TRBD1	TRBJ1-3	few	CASSVGQGGNTIYF	TGTGCCAGCAGTGTGGGACAGGGGGGAAACACCATATATTTT
TRBV5-6	-	TRBJ2-3	-	CASSFQGLSTDTQYF	TGTGCCAGCAGCTTCCAAGGACTTTCCACAGATACGCAGTATTTT
TRBV6-6	-	TRBJ2-7	-	CASSYVVGAEQYF	TGTGCCAGCAGTTATGTGGTTGGGGCCGAGCAGTACTTC
TRBV9	-	TRBJ2-2	-	CASSESRTGELFF	TGTGCCAGCAGCGAGTCACGGACCGGGGAGCTGTTTTTT
TRBV5-4	-	TRBJ1-2	-	CASSLEGRDYGYTF	TGTGCCAGCAGCTTGGAAGGCAGGGACTATGGCTACACCTTC
TRBV19	TRBD1	TRBJ2-7	-	CASRMTGAHEQYF	TGTGCCAGTAGGATGACAGGGGCCCACGAGCAGTACTTC
TRBV15	TRBD1	TRBJ2-7	-	CATSKSDRDPYEQYF	TGTGCCACCAGCAAATCGGACAGGGACCCCTACGAGCAGTACTTC
TRBV7-2	-	TRBJ1-6	once	CASSGLLMSPLHF	TGTGCCAGCAGCGGCCTCCTGATGTCACCCCTCCACTTT
TRBV18	-	TRBJ1-1	-	CASSPPGPRGLNTEAFF	TGTGCCAGCTCACCACCGGGTCCTAGGGGCTTGAACACTGAAGCTTTCTTT
TRBV18	TRBD2	TRBJ2-7	-	CASSPGTSGRSTFSYEQYF	TGTGCCAGCTCACCTGGGACTAGCGGGAGGTCTACCTTCTCCTACGAGCAGTACTTC
TRBV5-5	-	TRBJ2-1	-	CASSLGWDIINEQFF	TGTGCCAGCAGCTTGGGTTGGGACATTATCAATGAGCAGTTCTTC
TRBV5-1	-	TRBJ2-1	few	CASSIGQNNEQFF	TGCGCCAGCAGCATAGGACAGAACAATGAGCAGTTCTTC
TRBV6-6	-	TRBJ1-3	-	CASSGSVSSGNTIYF	TGTGCCAGCAGCGGGTCGGTGAGCTCTGGAAACACCATATATTTT